This T cell receptor (beta chain) originates from a study of T cells in women clearing cervical HPV infection. Study information: HLA type could not be excluded as a confounder. Study-wide findings and caveats: Repertoire richness, not evenness, was significantly elevated in CIN3+ cases versus controls. Associations may precede or follow infection; HPV-specific or memory T cells were not isolated. TRBV6-7 relative abundance averaged around 0.11% in cases and 0.15% to 0.2% in controls.

About this clone itself: Its specificity is unknown. The read halts 3 residues ahead of the CDR3 end, with the missing end drawn from the germline J gene.

Profiling relied on immunoSEQ multiplex PCR, and the TCRdb table lists in-frame clones only, not all of them. The sample table includes 30,000 to 45,000 clones. This CDR3 contains 14 residues. With 8 bases removed from V and 4 bases from J, the gap between germline ends came to 12 bases. The germline gives CDR1 SGHAT, CDR2 FQDESV (reference sequence). The J gene is TRBJ2-6, the V gene TRBV11-1, with D perhaps matching TRBD2 (6 bases). The sequencing input was blood buffy coat. The origin of this receptor is a woman aged 18-70 years with a cervical HPV16 infection that either progressed to CIN3+ or cleared (not recorded which). The CDR3 DNA, read in part, is TGTGCCAGCCGCAGGGAGGCCGGGGCCAACGTC. Protein: CASRREAGANV. The entire CDR3 protein is CASRREAGANVLTF. Using reference TRBV11-1 and TRBJ2-6 for the parts outside the CDR3, the full variable domain is EAEVAQSPRYKITEKSQAVAFWCDPISGHATLYWYRQILGQGPELLVQFQDESVVDDSQLPKDRFSAERLKGVDSTLKIQPAELGDSAMYLCASRREAGANVLTFGAGSRLTVL.